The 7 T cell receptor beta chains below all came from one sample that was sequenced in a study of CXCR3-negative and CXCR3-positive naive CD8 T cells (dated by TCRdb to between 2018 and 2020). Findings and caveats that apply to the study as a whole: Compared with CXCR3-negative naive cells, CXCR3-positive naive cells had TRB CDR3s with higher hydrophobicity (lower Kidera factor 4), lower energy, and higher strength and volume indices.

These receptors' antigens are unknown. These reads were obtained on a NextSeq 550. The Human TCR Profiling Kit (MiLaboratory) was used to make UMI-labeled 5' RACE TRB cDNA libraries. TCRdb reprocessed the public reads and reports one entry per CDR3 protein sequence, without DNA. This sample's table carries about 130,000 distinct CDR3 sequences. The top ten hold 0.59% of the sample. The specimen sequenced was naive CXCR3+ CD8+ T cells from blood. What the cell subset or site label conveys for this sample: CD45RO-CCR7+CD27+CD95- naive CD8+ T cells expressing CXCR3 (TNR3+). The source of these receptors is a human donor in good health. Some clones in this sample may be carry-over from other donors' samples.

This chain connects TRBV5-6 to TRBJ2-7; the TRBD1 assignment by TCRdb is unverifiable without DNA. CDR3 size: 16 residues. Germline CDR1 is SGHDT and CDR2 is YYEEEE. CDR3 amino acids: CASSGWGTGEIHEQYF.

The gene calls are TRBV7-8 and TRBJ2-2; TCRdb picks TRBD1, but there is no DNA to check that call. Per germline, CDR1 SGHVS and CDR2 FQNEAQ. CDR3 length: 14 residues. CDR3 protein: CASSLGRANGELFF.

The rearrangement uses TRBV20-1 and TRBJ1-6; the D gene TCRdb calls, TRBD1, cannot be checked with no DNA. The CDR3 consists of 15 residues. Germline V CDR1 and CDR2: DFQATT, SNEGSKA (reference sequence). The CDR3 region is CSAEKGGIYNSPLHF.

CDR3: CASSFVGGGSPLHF. The rearrangement joins TRBV7-9 to TRBJ1-6; without DNA, the TCRdb call of TRBD1 cannot be checked. The CDR3 sequence is 14 residues long. Germline CDR1 reads SEHNR; CDR2 reads FQNEAQ (reference sequence). Based on the CDR3 plus reference TRBV7-9 and TRBJ1-6, the full variable domain is DTGVSQNPRHKITKRGQNVTFRCDPISEHNRLYWYRQTLGQGPEFLTYFQNEAQLEKSRLLSDRFSAERPKGSFSTLEIQRTEQGDSAMYLCASSFVGGGSPLHFGNGTRLTVT.

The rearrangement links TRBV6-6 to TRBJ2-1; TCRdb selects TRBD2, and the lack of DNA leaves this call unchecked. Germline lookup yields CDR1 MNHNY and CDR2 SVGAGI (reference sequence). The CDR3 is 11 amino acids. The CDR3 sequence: CASSREREQFF.

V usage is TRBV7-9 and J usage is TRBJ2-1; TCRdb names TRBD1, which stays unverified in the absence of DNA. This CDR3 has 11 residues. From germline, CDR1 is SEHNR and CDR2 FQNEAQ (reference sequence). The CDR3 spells CASSSRDHQFF.

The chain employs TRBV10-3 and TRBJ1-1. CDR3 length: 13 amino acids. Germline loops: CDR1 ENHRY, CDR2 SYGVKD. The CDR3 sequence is CAIRAGGNTEAFF.